The present entry profiles one T cell receptor (beta chain) with its context. The antigen this receptor binds is unknown. Per-base quality was not reported, and no clone a single base away is much larger than it. This specimen comes from a study of shared clonotypes between healthy human individuals (dated by TCRdb to 2018 to 2021). Concerning the study at large: The cohort comprised a couple of women and three men aged 18 to 49 years. For each donor, three plates each were used for CD4 naive and CD4 memory, two plates were used for CD8 naive, and one plate was used for CD8 memory. To estimate repertoire size and how much clonotypes are shared between individuals, the study performed deep sequencing of blood TCR repertoires from about five healthy adults. Each donor's leukapheresis produced roughly between about 0.8 and 10 billion PBMCs. To increase sequencing depth and limit assay-specific biases, different laboratories used diverse techniques to prepare libraries and sequence TCR repertoires. The paper as a whole reports these results and caveats: When a few donors were compared, the shared fraction of clonotypes was about 5.4% for naive CD4, about 4% for naive CD8, 2% to 2.5% for memory CD4, and 0.3% to 0.5% for memory CD8. Because the study included only a small number of donors, the genetic and exposure-history diversity represented was limited. Even with the large sequencing depth, rarefaction of the sorted-subset datasets indicated that sequencing was incomplete. Larger estimated clonotype richness was generally found for naive subsets than for memory subsets. Compared with non-shared clonotypes, clonotypes shared by all four sorted-subset donors had higher generation probabilities. Pairwise subsampling indicated that sequencing depth was expected to affect the degree of clonotype sharing among donors. Sampling was restricted to blood, and TCR repertoires in tissue are likely to differ from TCR repertoires in blood.

Including cysteine and phenylalanine, the CDR3 has 17 amino acids. Only the CDR3 region is kept as DNA, spanning 51 bases read in frame from base 1. From a lookup of the germline V gene (reference sequence), CDR1 and CDR2 are LNHNV and YYDKDF. Trimming at the junction amounts to 3 bases on V and 3 bases on J, and the germline ends lie 18 bases apart. The donors were healthy, HIV-negative adults with no recently reported acute infections or vaccinations. Only Caucasian adults living in Nashville, Tennessee, USA were represented among the donors. Magnetic negative selection was used to enrich CD4+ T cells, after which naive cells were positively selected on CD45RA and the negative fraction became the memory subset. Blood was collected by leukapheresis, and PBMCs were isolated by Ficoll-Histopaque density gradient centrifugation and then cryopreserved in liquid nitrogen vapor phase. Analytical flow cytometry was used to check the purity and quantity of every magnetically sorted T cell population. Genomic DNA was isolated from every sorted fraction and measured by UV absorbance on a Nanodrop 2000c.

Using the deep immunoSEQ assay, multiplex PCR amplified TCR CDR3 regions from genomic DNA. Extracted genomic DNA from each cell subset was spread evenly across all wells of several immunoSEQ 96-well plates, with each plate serving as a replicate. Each replicate PCR for sorted subsets received roughly 0.2 ug genomic DNA, equal to about 30,000 T cell genomes. The purified libraries were quantified using a Qubit 3.0 fluorometer, sized with a Bioanalyzer 2100, and then quantified again using the KAPA Library Quantification kit. Every immunoSEQ 96-well plate was sequenced on a dedicated single-read 150-cycle Illumina NextSeq 550 flow cell. Per the source publication's procedure: Because the immunoSEQ output held only junctional sequences and lacked quality scores, the filtering could not match the filtering applied to full-length reads. Sequences were annotated with PyIR, a Python wrapper for IgBLAST v1.9, and V/J genes and CDR3 were assigned using IMGT germline references. Reads with weak V/J assignments (E-value above 1e-6), missing CDR3, stop codons, out-of-frame junctions, or ambiguous translated residues were removed. V3J clonotypes were defined as sequences sharing the same inferred V gene, J gene, and CDR3 amino acid sequence. Percentage overlap between repertoires was calculated by dividing the number of shared unique clonotypes by the size of the smaller repertoire. Richness of each repertoire was evaluated using RTK rarefaction, the Chao1 estimator, and Recon v2.1 estimates of unobserved clonotypes. OLGA was used to compute generation probabilities for all TCRbeta clonotypes that the gDNA method yielded from several donors. TCRdb took this table from immuneACCESS and kept in-frame rearrangements with V and J called. Such tables lack part of the clones; where checked against another copy, unresolved V genes explain under half of the gap, and the rest is unexplained. The V and J calls and the clone size are those of that table, but D and trimming were determined from the DNA. Across this sample there are under 1,900,000 clones, with approximately 98.5% seen only once. The biggest ten clones account for approximately 0.4% of the sample.

The chain couples TRBV15 to TRBJ2-1; TRBD2 is a weak D gene call, 6 bases matching. The source material was naive CD4+ T cells sorted from blood. The cell subset or site label here, explained by the study, means: CD45RA+ positively selected. The clonotype was recovered from a man aged 25 to 45 in good health. Here is the DNA: TGTGCCACCAGCAGGCCCACCCCGGGACTCAGCTACAATGAGCAGTTCTTC. Its protein is CATSRPTPGLSYNEQFF.